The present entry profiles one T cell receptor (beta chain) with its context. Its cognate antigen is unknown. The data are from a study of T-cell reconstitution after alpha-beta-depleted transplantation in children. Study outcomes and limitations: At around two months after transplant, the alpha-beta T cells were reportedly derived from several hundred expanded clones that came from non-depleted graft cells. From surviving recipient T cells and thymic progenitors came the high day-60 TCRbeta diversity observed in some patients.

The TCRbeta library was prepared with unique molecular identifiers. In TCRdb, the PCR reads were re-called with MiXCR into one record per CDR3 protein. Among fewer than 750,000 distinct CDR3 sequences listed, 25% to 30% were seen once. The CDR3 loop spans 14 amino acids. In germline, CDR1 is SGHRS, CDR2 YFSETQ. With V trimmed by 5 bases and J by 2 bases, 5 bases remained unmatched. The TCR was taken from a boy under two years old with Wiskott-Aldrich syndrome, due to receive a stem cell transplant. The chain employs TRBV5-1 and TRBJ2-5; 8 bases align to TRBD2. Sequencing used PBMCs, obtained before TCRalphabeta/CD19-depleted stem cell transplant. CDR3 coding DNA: TGCGCCAGCAGAACGGGAGGGGATCAAGAGACCCAGTACTTC. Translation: CASRTGGDQETQYF.